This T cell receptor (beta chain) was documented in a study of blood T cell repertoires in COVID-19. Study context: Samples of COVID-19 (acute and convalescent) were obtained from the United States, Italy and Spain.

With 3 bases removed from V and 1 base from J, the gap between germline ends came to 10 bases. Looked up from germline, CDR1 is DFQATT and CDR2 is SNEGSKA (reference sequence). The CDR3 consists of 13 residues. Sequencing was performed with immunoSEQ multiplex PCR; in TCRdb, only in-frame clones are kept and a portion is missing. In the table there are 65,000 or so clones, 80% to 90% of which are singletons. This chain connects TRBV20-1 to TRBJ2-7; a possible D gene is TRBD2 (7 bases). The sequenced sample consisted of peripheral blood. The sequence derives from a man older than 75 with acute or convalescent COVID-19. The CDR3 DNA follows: TGCAGTGCTAGTCGGGGGGCTTCCTACGAGCAGTACTTC. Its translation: CSASRGASYEQYF.